Presented here are 3 T cell receptor beta chains from one specimen sequenced in a study of blood T cell repertoires in COVID-19. Data came from immunoSEQ multiplex PCR; TCRdb stores just in-frame clones and leaves some out. The data contain 220,000 or so clones, 89% of them seen just once; the ten biggest clones take up about 6%. Sequences were obtained from peripheral blood. The receptors stem from a man aged 55 to 70 who had recovered from COVID-19.

This clone was observed once. This chain links TRBV5-1 with TRBJ1-1; D gene unclear. The V gene's germline CDR1 is SGHRS and CDR2 YFSETQ. With 3 bases removed from V and 11 bases from J, the gap between germline ends came to 23 bases. The CDR3 has 15 residues. CDR3 in amino acids: CASSSDKLYSGGAFF. DNA of the CDR3: TGCGCCAGCAGCTCTGATAAGCTTTACTCTGGAGGGGCTTTCTTT.

V gene TRBV18 combines with J gene TRBJ1-5; D gene uncertain. Germline CDR1 and CDR2: KGHSH and LQKENI. The V and J ends lost 8 bases and 3 bases respectively, with 14 bases between them. The CDR3 runs to 14 residues. CDR3 residues: CASTEGSYNQPQHF. In DNA, the CDR3 is TGTGCCAGCACAGAAGGCAGTTACAATCAGCCCCAGCATTTT.

The chain combines TRBV5-1 with TRBJ2-5; TRBD1 agrees at 8 bases. CDR3 length: 15 amino acids. Germline assignment: CDR1 SGHRS and CDR2 YFSETQ. J gave up 1 base and V 4 bases, and 6 bases lay outside the gene matches. CDR3 nucleotide sequence: TGCGCCAGCAGCGAGCAGGGGGCAAGCCAAGAGACCCAGTACTTC. Translating it yields CASSEQGASQETQYF. The whole variable domain, filled in from reference TRBV5-1 and TRBJ2-5, reads KAGVTQTPRYLIKTRGQQVTLSCSPISGHRSVSWYQQTPGQGLQFLFEYFSETQRNKGNFPGRFSGRQFSNSRSEMNVSTLELGDSALYLCASSEQGASQETQYFGPGTRLLVL.